A selection of T cell receptor beta chains follows, all from one sample in a study of blood T cell repertoires in COVID-19. The assay was immunoSEQ multiplex PCR, and TCRdb's table has in-frame clones only and misses some. The sample lists around 84,000 clones, about 80% occurring once. Input material: peripheral blood. The receptors shown here come from a man aged 50 to 59 with active or convalescent COVID-19. Each CDR3 is given with its conserved first and last residue. Fields, in order: clone size, J gene, V gene, D gene, CDR3 protein, CDR3 DNA. D genes are given only for firm matches. For some rows the clone size is stated as once, few or many, or as a class when expanded; others skip it.

size: .; J: TRBJ2-5; V: TRBV11-3; D: TRBD2; CDR3: CASSLGLAGGTQETQYF; DNA: TGTGCCAGCAGCTTAGGACTAGCGGGGGGCACCCAAGAGACCCAGTACTTC
size: .; J: TRBJ1-2; V: TRBV5-3; D: .; CDR3: CARSLLRDTSLLNYGYTF; DNA: TGTGCCAGAAGCTTGCTAAGGGACACTTCACTCCTTAACTATGGCTACACCTTC
size: few; J: TRBJ1-3; V: TRBV20-1; D: .; CDR3: CSASPGTSGNTIYF; DNA: TGCAGTGCTAGTCCCGGGACATCTGGAAACACCATATATTTT
size: .; J: TRBJ1-6; V: TRBV19; D: .; CDR3: CASTSRETFNSPLHF; DNA: TGTGCCAGTACCTCCCGGGAGACCTTTAATTCACCCCTCCACTTT
size: once; J: TRBJ1-1; V: TRBV30; D: .; CDR3: CALDQGLGTEAFF; DNA: TGTGCCCTTGACCAGGGCCTGGGGACTGAAGCTTTCTTT
size: .; J: TRBJ1-3; V: TRBV9; D: .; CDR3: CASSPAGNTIYF; DNA: TGTGCCAGCAGCCCAGCGGGGAACACCATATATTTT
size: few; J: TRBJ2-4; V: TRBV5-1; D: .; CDR3: CASRQGNIQYF; DNA: TGCGCCAGCAGGCAGGGAAACATTCAGTACTTC
size: .; J: TRBJ2-7; V: TRBV5-6; D: .; CDR3: CASRREYEQYF; DNA: TGTGCCAGCCGCCGCGAATACGAGCAGTACTTC
size: .; J: TRBJ2-5; V: TRBV6-5; D: .; CDR3: CASSYGYASVATQYF; DNA: TGTGCCAGCAGTTACGGGTACGCTAGCGTGGCGACCCAGTACTTC
size: .; J: TRBJ2-7; V: TRBV2; D: .; CDR3: CASSGLNPYEQYF; DNA: TGTGCCAGCAGCGGACTTAACCCCTACGAGCAGTACTTC
size: few; J: TRBJ1-2; V: TRBV7-2; D: .; CDR3: CASSSGGVGYTF; DNA: TGTGCCAGCAGCTCCGGGGGAGTCGGCTACACCTTC
size: .; J: TRBJ1-2; V: TRBV29-1; D: .; CDR3: CSVEEGVDYGYTF; DNA: TGCAGCGTTGAGGAGGGAGTTGACTATGGCTACACCTTC
size: .; J: TRBJ1-2; V: TRBV19; D: .; CDR3: CASSISRSIWNYGYTF; DNA: TGTGCCAGTAGTATTTCCCGGTCCATCTGGAACTATGGCTACACCTTC
size: .; J: TRBJ2-5; V: TRBV5-1; D: TRBD1; CDR3: CASSLGQGWETQYF; DNA: TGCGCCAGCAGCTTGGGACAGGGATGGGAGACCCAGTACTTC
size: few; J: TRBJ2-5; V: TRBV19; D: .; CDR3: CASKSPRETQYF; DNA: TGTGCCAGTAAGAGCCCGAGGGAGACCCAGTACTTC
size: few; J: TRBJ2-1; V: TRBV7-3; D: TRBD2; CDR3: CASSLAGERNEQFF; DNA: TGTGCCAGCAGCCTAGCGGGGGAGAGGAATGAGCAGTTCTTC
size: .; J: TRBJ2-4; V: TRBV6-5; D: .; CDR3: CASSYGTGQYF; DNA: TGTGCCAGCAGTTACGGAACAGGCCAGTACTTC
size: .; J: TRBJ1-1; V: TRBV25-1; D: .; CDR3: CASSDLDRKAFF; DNA: TGTGCCAGCAGTGATCTCGACAGGAAAGCTTTCTTT
size: .; J: TRBJ2-7; V: TRBV27; D: TRBD1; CDR3: CASSGDRGLYEQYF; DNA: TGTGCCAGCAGTGGGGACAGGGGGCTTTACGAGCAGTACTTC
size: .; J: TRBJ2-5; V: TRBV25-1; D: .; CDR3: CASTRDASRETQYF; DNA: TGTGCCAGCACGAGGGATGCGTCCAGAGAGACCCAGTACTTC
size: .; J: TRBJ1-5; V: TRBV19; D: .; CDR3: CASSEFQGTGNQPQHF; DNA: TGTGCCAGTAGCGAATTCCAGGGTACGGGCAATCAGCCCCAGCATTTT
size: few; J: TRBJ1-4; V: TRBV5-1; D: .; CDR3: CASSLGSTTNEKLFF; DNA: TGCGCCAGCAGCTTGGGTAGTACAACTAATGAAAAACTGTTTTTT
size: .; J: TRBJ2-3; V: TRBV3-1/TRBV3-2; D: .; CDR3: CASSSLPGGGTDTQYF; DNA: TGTGCCAGCAGCTCTCTTCCAGGCGGGGGCACAGATACGCAGTATTTT
size: .; J: TRBJ2-7; V: TRBV11-2; D: TRBD2; CDR3: CASSRLPPTSGGVGEQYF; DNA: TGTGCCAGCAGCCGTCTACCCCCGACTAGCGGGGGCGTTGGGGAGCAGTACTTC
size: once; J: TRBJ2-3; V: TRBV11-2; D: TRBD2; CDR3: CASSSSLAGGTDTQYF; DNA: TGTGCCAGCAGCTCCTCGTTAGCGGGGGGCACAGATACGCAGTATTTT
size: many; J: TRBJ2-7; V: TRBV25-1; D: .; CDR3: CASRRGSVRCVYEQYF; DNA: TGTGCCAGCAGGCGGGGATCGGTCCGATGTGTCTACGAGCAGTACTTC
size: .; J: TRBJ2-5; V: TRBV5-6; D: TRBD2; CDR3: CASSPAGGTAETQYF; DNA: TGTGCCAGCAGCCCAGCGGGGGGAACGGCGGAGACCCAGTACTTC